These 2 T cell receptor beta chains originate from one sample sequenced in a study of blood T cell repertoires in COVID-19. Clones were read by immunoSEQ multiplex PCR, and TCRdb kept only the in-frame ones, dropping some. Among 140,000 or so clones, approximately 80% were seen once, and the ten largest hold over 4%. Sequenced input: peripheral blood. All receptors derive from a woman in her 50s with acute or convalescent COVID-19.

With regard to this clone: The sample has other DNA sequences that encode this CDR3 too. The chain carries TRBV6-4 and TRBJ1-1; no firm D call. This CDR3 contains 14 residues. The V and J ends lost 0 bases and 1 base respectively, with 6 bases between them. Germline CDR1 MRHNA, CDR2 SNTAGT. The CDR3 DNA is TGTGCCAGCAGTGACTCCAGCGAGAACACTGAAGCTTTCTTT. Residues: CASSDSSENTEAFF.

The chain recombines TRBV13 with TRBJ1-1; D is unresolved. V gave up 0 bases and J gave up 10 bases, with 15 bases separating them. Looked up from germline, CDR1 is PRHDT and CDR2 is FYEKMQ (reference sequence). This CDR3 spans 14 amino acids. In DNA, the CDR3 is TGTGCCAGCAGCTTAGGCCGCGGTACCGGTGGAGCTTTCTTT. Amino acids: CASSLGRGTGGAFF.